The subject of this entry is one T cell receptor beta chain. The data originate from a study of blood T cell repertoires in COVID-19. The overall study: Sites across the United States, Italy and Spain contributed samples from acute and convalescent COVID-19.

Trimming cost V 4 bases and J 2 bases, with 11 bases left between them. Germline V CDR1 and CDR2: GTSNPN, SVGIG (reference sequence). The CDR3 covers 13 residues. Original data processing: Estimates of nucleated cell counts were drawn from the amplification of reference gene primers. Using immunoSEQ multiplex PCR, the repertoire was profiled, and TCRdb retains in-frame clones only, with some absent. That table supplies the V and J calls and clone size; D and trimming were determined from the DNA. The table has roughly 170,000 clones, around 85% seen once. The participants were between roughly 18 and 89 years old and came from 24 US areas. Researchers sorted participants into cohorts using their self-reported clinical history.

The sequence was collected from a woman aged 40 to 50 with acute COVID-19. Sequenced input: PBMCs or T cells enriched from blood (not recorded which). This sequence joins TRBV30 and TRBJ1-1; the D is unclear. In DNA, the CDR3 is TGTGCCTGGATGGCAGGAGGTAACACTGAAGCTTTCTTT. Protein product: CAWMAGGNTEAFF.